These 15 T cell receptor beta chains were all obtained from the same sample, sequenced in a study of OX40 agonist ivuxolimab in advanced cancers. Measured with immunoSEQ multiplex PCR; TCRdb has only the in-frame clones, and not every one. This sample carries tens of thousands of clones, 92% of them seen once, and the ten largest clones take 0.4% to 0.5%. Sequenced here: CD4+ or CD8+ T cells sorted from blood, sampled in a trial of the OX40 agonist ivuxolimab. The receptors here all came from an adult with an advanced solid tumor such as melanoma, head and neck, liver or kidney cancer.

The V and J genes are TRBV7-9 and TRBJ1-4; D not certain. Per the germline V gene, CDR1 is SEHNR and CDR2 is FQNEAQ (reference sequence). The ends were cut back, 1 base at V and 0 bases at J, with 9 bases in the middle. The CDR3 has 16 residues. The CDR3 coding sequence is TGTGCCAGCAGCTTAGATCGCCTTGCAACTAATGAAAAACTGTTTTTT. Its translation is CASSLDRLATNEKLFF.

This clone was counted a few times. The chain recombines TRBV10-3 with TRBJ1-5; D is uncertain. CDR3 length equals 14 residues. CDR1 is ENHRY, CDR2 SYGVKD, per germline. V was cut by 2 bases and J by 1 base, with 6 bases left in between. CDR3 DNA sequence: TGTGCCATCAGTGAGCGGCAGAGCAATCAGCCCCAGCATTTT. Translation: CAISERQSNQPQHF.

The V gene is TRBV2, the J gene TRBJ2-3, with TRBD2 as a possible D gene (6 bases). Germline V gene data show CDR1 as SNHLY and CDR2 as FYNNEI. V was cut by 1 base and J by 1 base, with 15 bases left in between. CDR3 length: 17 residues. In DNA form, the CDR3 reads TGTGCCAGCAGTGAAGGGGGCGGAGGGTCACGCACAGATACGCAGTATTTT. It yields the protein CASSEGGGGSRTDTQYF.

This chain joins TRBV29-1 and TRBJ1-6; 7 positions agree with TRBD1. In germline, CDR1 is SQVTM, CDR2 ANQGSEA. V was pared by 4 bases and J by 8 bases, with 5 bases of the junction left unmatched. CDR3 length: 13 amino acids. CDR3 sequence reads: CSVATGWDSPLHF. DNA of the CDR3: TGCAGCGTTGCGACAGGGTGGGATTCACCCCTCCACTTT.

The chain recombines TRBV9 with TRBJ1-2, with D unresolved. Between the trimmed V and J ends, which lost 0 bases and 1 base, there was a span of 7 bases. There are 14 residues in the CDR3. Germline V gene sequence: CDR1 SGDLS, CDR2 YYNGEE. CDR3 loop: CASSVVGSNYGYTF. The CDR3 region has the DNA TGTGCCAGCAGCGTAGTGGGGAGTAACTATGGCTACACCTTC.

This chain uses TRBV10-1 with TRBJ2-7, with 7 bases fitting TRBD1. The junction had 10 bases not matched to a gene; V was cut back by 2 bases and J by 3 bases. CDR1 and CDR2 (germline): WNHNN, SYGVQD (reference sequence). The CDR3 extends over 16 amino acids. CDR3 residues: CASSELPSPGGYEQYF. The CDR3 coding sequence is TGCGCCAGCAGTGAGCTCCCTTCTCCAGGGGGCTACGAGCAGTACTTC.

DNA for the CDR3: TGTGCCAGCATCCTTAGGTCGGAGAGAGGGGAGACCCAGTACTTC. Its translation: CASILRSERGETQYF. This chain connects TRBV6-7 to TRBJ2-5, with D perhaps TRBD2 (5 bases). TRBV6-7 falls under the ORF class, with uncertain function. This CDR3 has 15 residues. V was trimmed by 7 bases and J by 5 bases, leaving 20 bases between them.

The V and J genes are TRBV9 and TRBJ2-7; D uncertain. The germline V and J ends were trimmed by 0 bases and 1 base, with 8 bases remaining between them. Germline values: CDR1 SGDLS, CDR2 YYNGEE. The CDR3 spans 14 residues. In DNA, the CDR3 is TGTGCCAGCAGCGTAGAGTCGGTGTCCTACGAGCAGTACTTC. Translated, it gives CASSVESVSYEQYF.

The chain has TRBV27 and TRBJ2-7, with 9 bases matching TRBD2. V lost 0 bases to trimming and J lost 3 bases; unmatched junction nucleotides: 9. CDR1 is MNHEY, CDR2 SMNVEV, per germline (reference sequence). The CDR3 contains 17 residues. Here the CDR3 reads CASSLSSLAGSLYEQYF. CDR3 sequence (DNA): TGTGCCAGCAGTTTATCATCCCTAGCGGGGAGCCTCTACGAGCAGTACTTC.

The chain has TRBV4-1 and TRBJ2-2; D is unclear. The germline V gene encodes CDR1 MGHRA and CDR2 YSYEKL. The CDR3 sequence is 15 residues long. Trimming cost V 3 bases and J 5 bases, with 13 bases left between them. In DNA form, the CDR3 reads TGCGCCAGCAGCCAGGCAAAGAGAGGAACCGGGGAGCTGTTTTTT. It translates to CASSQAKRGTGELFF.

V gene TRBV5-4 combines with J gene TRBJ1-4; 8 nucleotides match TRBD1. Germline loops: CDR1 SGHNT, CDR2 YYREEE (reference sequence). The CDR3 contains 16 residues. V lost 3 bases to trimming and J lost 5 bases; unmatched junction nucleotides: 9. CDR3 DNA sequence: TGTGCCAGCAGCTCTGGGATGGACAGGGTGAATGAAAAACTGTTTTTT. Its translation is CASSSGMDRVNEKLFF.

The V and J genes are TRBV29-1 and TRBJ2-6; 8 nucleotides agree with TRBD1. The trim removed 7 bases at V and 2 bases at J, leaving 1 base unmatched. This CDR3 has 13 amino acids. Germline-derived CDR1 and CDR2 are SQVTM and ANQGSEA. The CDR3 region is CSGGQAGANVLTF. The CDR3 region has the DNA TGCAGCGGGGGACAGGCTGGGGCCAACGTCCTGACTTTC.

This sequence joins TRBV9 and TRBJ1-5; the D is unclear. This CDR3 contains 15 residues. From germline, CDR1 is SGDLS and CDR2 YYNGEE. Trimming removed 0 bases at V and 2 bases at J, with 9 bases between. The CDR3 spells CASSVGWAGNQPQHF. In DNA, the CDR3 is TGTGCCAGCAGCGTAGGCTGGGCGGGCAATCAGCCCCAGCATTTT.

The rearrangement links TRBV4-3 to TRBJ2-3; D might be TRBD1 (6 bases). Looked up from germline, CDR1 is LGHNA and CDR2 is YSLEER. The V and J ends lost 1 base and 5 bases respectively, with 16 bases between them. This CDR3 has 16 residues. The CDR3 spells CASSQGRQAKGDTQYF. The DNA of the CDR3 is TGCGCCAGCAGCCAAGGGAGACAGGCCAAGGGAGATACGCAGTATTTT.

This clone was seen just once. DNA of the CDR3: TGCGCCAGCAGCTTGGACCTCGACGAGCAGTACTTC. The encoded protein is CASSLDLDEQYF. The rearrangement joins TRBV5-1 to TRBJ2-7, with D uncertain. CDR1 and CDR2 from the germline V gene are SGHRS and YFSETQ. The CDR3 sequence is 12 residues long. Trimming shortened V by 0 bases and J by 5 bases, and 6 bases separated the two germline ends.